The TCR beta chain under discussion was sequenced for a study of CD8+ T cells in alopecia areata (dated 2018 in TCRdb). About the full investigation: The treated patients, all with moderate-to-severe alopecia areata, were enrolled in an open-label pilot trial of oral tofacitinib given at 5 to 10 mg twice daily. Tofacitinib was given for 6 to 18 months, followed by 6 months of follow-up off drug to assess delayed response and recurrence. In treated patients, disease severity was measured using the SALT score, which gives the percentage of scalp surface area affected. The study used high-throughput TCRbeta sequencing to examine T cell clonal expansion in alopecia areata, in both the C3H/HeJ mouse model and human patients. Human TCRbeta sequencing covered scalp tissue and sorted CD4+ and CD8+ peripheral blood T cells from patchy and totalis/universalis alopecia areata patients and healthy controls. Tofacitinib-treated patients had biopsies at baseline and at 4 and 24 weeks of treatment, with a later scalp biopsy in several patients. Clonality in the scalp was compared among normal scalp (n=4), patchy alopecia areata scalp (n=8), and alopecia totalis/universalis scalp (n=8). RNA came from the PAXgene miRNA kit for fixed scalp, the miRNeasy kit for PBMCs, and the RNeasy kit for mouse skin. TCRbeta CDR3 regions were amplified by immunoSEQ multiplex PCR with 35 Vbeta forward and 13 Jbeta reverse primers. Study-level results and caveats: Tofacitinib significantly lowered scalp clonality and the number of expanded CD8+ clones among the top 100 scalp clones. Because the treated cohort was small and had just a single nonresponder, larger studies are needed to establish links between baseline CD8+ expansion and response. Unlike mouse skin, where gammadelta T cells dominate, normal human skin contains resident alphabeta T cells that get sequenced too, which complicates analysis of the scalp TCR repertoire. Many expanded lesional clones persisted in scalp and blood during tofacitinib treatment, which may partly explain relapse after stopping treatment. Shared TCR sequences between patients were less evident than in mice, which may be partly attributable to HLA diversity in the patient population. Compared with normal scalp, lesional scalp, particularly in alopecia totalis/universalis, had higher clonality and more expanded CD8+ clones, which suggests antigenic drive.

The meaning of the sample's treatment or condition label: oral pan-JAK inhibitor, 5-10 mg twice daily. Lesional scalp punch biopsies and peripheral blood were obtained from alopecia areata patients. PBMCs were separated by density centrifugation and stained for CD3, CD4 and CD8, after which CD4+ and CD8+ T cells were sorted on a FACSAria. The CDR1 and CDR2 encoded by the germline V gene are MNHNS and SASEGT. The CDR3 sequence holds 13 residues, the cysteine and phenylalanine included. Only CDR3 DNA remains: 39 bases, in frame from the first base. V is cut back by 5 bases and J by 4 bases, with 3 bases in the junction unmatched. A remark on this clone: The specificity of this receptor is unknown. No quality values exist for individual bases; no much larger clone is one base distant.

Receptor amplification or capture employed the immunoSEQ multiplex PCR assay. RNA was extracted from all samples and reverse transcribed into cDNA, which served as template for TCR sequencing. SuperScript III was used for first-strand cDNA synthesis, primed with a 2:1 mix of oligo-dT and random hexamers. A synthetic immune receptor repertoire was used to assess amplification bias, and residual bias was removed computationally. Turning to the authors' computational methods: Raw reads were preprocessed for error removal, and CDR3 was defined according to IMGT conventions as running from the conserved cysteine to phenylalanine. Clonality was computed as 1 minus the Shannon entropy, with the entropy normalized by log2 of the number of productive unique TCRs. CD4 or CD8 identity of scalp clones was inferred by cross-referencing scalp TCRbeta sequences with sorted blood CD4 and CD8 repertoires. Held by TCRdb, this immuneACCESS table contains in-frame sequences only and omits some clones. Under half of the omission traces to an unresolved V gene where checked; the cause of the rest is unknown. V and J calls and clone size come straight from that table; D and trimming were deduced from the DNA. The sample table shows about 210,000 clones, and about 40% are seen once. The top ten clonotypes cover over 2.5% of the sample.

This TCR was sampled from a human donor with alopecia areata. Source: CD4+ T cells sorted from blood, taken between weeks 36 and 40, from a patient treated with tofacitinib. Here the chain combines TRBV6-1 and TRBJ1-1, with 8 middle bases fitting TRBD1. Here the CDR3 is given as CASSTQGGTEAFF. At the DNA level, the sequence is TGTGCCAGCAGTACACAGGGGGGCACTGAAGCTTTCTTT.